One and the same sample provided the 29 T cell receptor beta chains below, sequenced in a study of T cell repertoires in cytomegalovirus infection. Antigens of these TCRs are unknown. TCRdb fed the reads into MiXCR, producing one record per CDR3 protein. Among 340,000 or so distinct CDR3 sequences listed, around 25% were seen once. The sequenced sample was cultured PBMCs, obtained from culture after CMV antigen stimulation. The receptors stem from a human donor in good health (CMV status not recorded). Some clones in this sample may be carry-over from other donors' samples.

The CDR3 loop reads CASRPGTGVRPGELFF. In DNA form, the CDR3 reads TGTGCCAGCAGGCCCGGGACAGGCGTTCGACCCGGGGAGCTGTTTTTT. The chain joins TRBV12-3 or TRBV12-4 to TRBJ2-2, with TRBD1 matching 8 bases. This CDR3 comprises 16 residues. Losses at the gene ends were 6 bases for V and 6 bases for J; bases not matched to a gene: 12.

The chain carries TRBV4-1 and TRBJ2-1, with 7 positions matching TRBD2. Per germline, CDR1 MGHRA and CDR2 YSYEKL. The CDR3 sequence is 15 residues long. J was trimmed by 4 bases and V by 2 bases; bases with no gene match: 5. The CDR3 DNA sequence: TGCGCCAGCAGCCAAACGCTAGCGGAGTACAATGAGCAGTTCTTC. This translates into CASSQTLAEYNEQFF.

This clonotype was found many times. This chain links TRBV7-8 with TRBJ1-5; tentative D call: TRBD1 (5 bases). The germline CDR1 and CDR2 sequences are SGHVS and FQNEAQ. V lost 5 bases, J lost 4 bases, and 12 bases lay in between. This CDR3 has 14 residues. For the CDR3, the DNA is TGTGCCAGCAGCCCCCGACAGACTAATCAGCCCCAGCATTTT. Its translation is CASSPRQTNQPQHF.

This clonotype was detected only once. This chain uses TRBV4-3 with TRBJ2-2; D possibly corresponds to TRBD1 (6 bases). Germline CDR1 reads LGHNA; CDR2 reads YSLEER. V lost 1 base and J lost 6, with 15 bases in between. The CDR3 runs 16 residues. CDR3 residues: CASSQGGGRRPGELFF. CDR3 in DNA: TGCGCCAGCAGCCAAGGAGGGGGAAGGCGCCCCGGGGAGCTGTTTTTT.

This chain uses TRBV29-1 with TRBJ2-3; possibly TRBD2 for D (7 bases). CDR3 size: 12 residues. Germline V gives CDR1 SQVTM, CDR2 ANQGSEA. Trimming left V 6 bases short and J 6 bases short, with 13 bases between. The CDR3 sequence: CSVQGRGDTQYF. CDR3 coding DNA: TGCAGCGTGCAGGGGCGGGGGGATACGCAGTATTTT.

The J gene is TRBJ1-1, the V gene TRBV19, with D perhaps TRBD1 (5 bases). Germline loops: CDR1 LNHDA, CDR2 SQIVND (reference sequence). The CDR3 contains 16 residues. The V end lost 1 base, the J end lost 2 bases, and 14 bases lay between the germline ends. The CDR3 DNA reads as TGTGCCAGTAGTATAGGGGGGGGATTCCGCAACACTGAAGCTTTCTTT. As protein: CASSIGGGFRNTEAFF.

The chain is built from TRBV19 and TRBJ2-4; tentative D call: TRBD2 (6 bases). CDR3 length: 13 residues. Trimming stripped 10 bases from V and 1 base from J, with 11 bases between. Per germline, CDR1 LNHDA and CDR2 SQIVND (reference sequence). In nucleotides, the CDR3 is TGTGCCACCGAGGCGGGGGCCAAAAACATTCAGTACTTC. This gives the protein CATEAGAKNIQYF.

This clonotype came up many times. This chain uses TRBV7-2 with TRBJ1-1; D is ambiguous. V dropped 1 base and J dropped 6 bases, with 12 bases sitting between them. The CDR3 is 14 residues long. Germline values: CDR1 SGHTA, CDR2 FQGNSA. The CDR3 sequence is CASSLDMVKSEAFF. Here the CDR3 DNA reads TGTGCCAGCAGCTTAGATATGGTGAAGTCTGAAGCTTTCTTT.

This clonotype appeared a few times. V is TRBV5-6 and J is TRBJ2-3, with D tentatively TRBD2 (7 bases). V dropped 7 bases and J dropped 3 bases, with 12 bases sitting between them. The germline V gene has CDR1 SGHDT and CDR2 YYEEEE. CDR3 length equals 13 residues. The CDR3 bases are TGTGCCAGCGGGAGGGGGAGGACAGATACGCAGTATTTT. Amino acids: CASGRGRTDTQYF.

This chain joins TRBV19 and TRBJ2-3, with 8 bases aligning to TRBD2. The CDR3 is made up of 15 amino acids. Per the germline V gene, CDR1 is LNHDA and CDR2 is SQIVND (reference sequence). Trimming at V came to 4 bases and at J to 2 bases, leaving 5 bases not matched to a gene. The CDR3 DNA reads as TGTGCCAGTAGTACCAGCGGGAGTAACACAGATACGCAGTATTTT. Translating it yields CASSTSGSNTDTQYF.

There are many counts of this clonotype. The chain combines TRBV7-2 with TRBJ1-3; D gene unclear. CDR1 SGHTA and CDR2 FQGNSA come from the germline V gene. Trimming removed 1 base from V and 0 bases from J, with 13 bases in between. There are 17 residues in the CDR3. The CDR3 sequence is CASSLVVGPRSGNTIYF. The CDR3 nucleotides read TGTGCCAGCAGCTTAGTTGTCGGGCCCCGCTCTGGAAACACCATATATTTT.

By share of the sample, this clonotype is medium-sized (0.01 to 0.1%). The genes are TRBV7-2 and TRBJ2-5, with TRBD2 identical over 13 bases. V lost 4 bases and J lost 5; bases outside the gene matches: 4. The germline gives CDR1 SGHTA, CDR2 FQGNSA. The CDR3 contains 15 residues. The CDR3 loop reads CASSSTSGRHETQYF. The DNA for the CDR3 is TGTGCCAGCAGCTCGACTAGCGGGAGGCACGAGACCCAGTACTTC.

V is TRBV19 and J is TRBJ2-4; unclear D gene. The CDR3 consists of 17 residues. With 3 bases removed from V and 0 bases from J, the gap between germline ends came to 15 bases. The germline V gene has CDR1 LNHDA and CDR2 SQIVND (reference sequence). CDR3 nucleotide sequence: TGTGCCAGTAGTATGAATCGACTGCGACTAGCCAAAAACATTCAGTACTTC. Amino acid sequence: CASSMNRLRLAKNIQYF.

The chain uses TRBV19 and TRBJ2-5, with D unclear. Germline V lookup: CDR1 LNHDA, CDR2 SQIVND (reference sequence). The CDR3 is made up of 14 amino acids. Trimming removed 3 bases from V and 2 bases from J, with 10 bases in between. CDR3 amino acids: CASSIRGGQETQYF. CDR3 in DNA: TGTGCCAGTAGTATCCGCGGCGGACAAGAGACCCAGTACTTC.

This clonotype was counted ten times or more. CDR3 sequence: CASSPRTSSYNEQFF. The CDR3 DNA reads TGTGCCAGCAGCCCTCGGACGAGCTCCTACAATGAGCAGTTCTTC. This chain uses TRBV7-9 with TRBJ2-1; D is undetermined. In germline, CDR1 is SEHNR, CDR2 FQNEAQ (reference sequence). Between the trimmed V and J ends, which lost 5 bases and 0 bases, there was a span of 11 bases. The CDR3 covers 15 residues.

This sequence joins TRBV20-1 and TRBJ1-2; D unclear. The length of the CDR3 is 14 residues. Trimming took off 5 bases at V and 0 bases at J, with 13 bases between the two ends. Germline CDR1 is DFQATT and CDR2 is SNEGSKA (reference sequence). The CDR3 region has the DNA TGCAGTGCTCAGACAATAAGCCCTAACTATGGCTACACCTTC. This translates into CSAQTISPNYGYTF.

The sample holds many counts of this clonotype. This chain uses TRBV7-2 with TRBJ2-1; 10 bases are a match to TRBD2. This CDR3 region has 20 residues. From germline, CDR1 is SGHTA and CDR2 FQGNSA. J lost 1 base, V lost 3 bases, and 15 bases had no gene match. In DNA form, the CDR3 reads TGTGCCAGCAGCTTGGGAAGGGGAGCAGCGGGAGGGGTTTCCTACAATGAGCAGTTCTTC. Encoded protein: CASSLGRGAAGGVSYNEQFF.

Many counts were recorded for this clonotype. The chain recombines TRBV12-3 or TRBV12-4 with TRBJ2-1; 7 nucleotides match TRBD2. V trimming: 4 bases; J trimming: 4 bases; junction bases outside the gene matches: 1. The CDR3 covers 13 residues. In DNA form, the CDR3 reads TGTGCCAGCAGTTCACTAGCGTACAATGAGCAGTTCTTC. It encodes CASSSLAYNEQFF.

J is TRBJ2-6 and V is TRBV12-3 or TRBV12-4, with TRBD1 matching over 10 bases. The CDR3 runs 16 residues. V was clipped by 6 bases and J by 4 bases; unmatched bases: 6. The CDR3 sequence: CASRRQGARGANVLTF. CDR3 in DNA: TGTGCCAGCAGAAGACAGGGGGCGAGGGGGGCCAACGTCCTGACTTTC.

This clonotype was seen repeatedly, ten times or more. The chain uses TRBV7-8 and TRBJ2-2, with D unclear. The CDR3 loop spans 16 amino acids. V lost 7 bases to trimming and J lost 0 bases, with 15 bases between them. Germline V gives CDR1 SGHVS, CDR2 FQNEAQ. CDR3 region: CASKLPRNPNTGELFF. CDR3 coding DNA: TGTGCCAGCAAACTGCCCCGGAACCCGAACACCGGGGAGCTGTTTTTT.

The chain uses TRBV29-1 and TRBJ1-4, with a weak D call TRBD1 (6 bases). The germline V gene encodes CDR1 SQVTM and CDR2 ANQGSEA. V lost 0 bases to trimming and J lost 4 bases, with 18 bases between them. The CDR3 has 17 amino acids. The CDR3 nucleotides read TGCAGCGTTGAAGATCCAGGGGTCCGGGGGGATAATGAAAAACTGTTTTTT. It translates to CSVEDPGVRGDNEKLFF. Based on the CDR3 plus reference TRBV29-1 and TRBJ1-4, the full variable domain is SAVISQKPSRDICQRGTSLTIQCQVDSQVTMMFWYRQQPGQSLTLIATANQGSEATYESGFVIDKFPISRPNLTFSTLTVSNMSPEDSSIYLCSVEDPGVRGDNEKLFFGSGTQLSVL.

The table lists this clonotype with many counts. The V gene is TRBV7-2, the J gene TRBJ1-5; D unclear. The length of the CDR3 is 14 residues. V lost 1 base to trimming and J lost 6 bases, with 10 bases between them. CDR1 and CDR2 from the germline V gene are SGHTA and FQGNSA. CDR3 in DNA: TGTGCCAGCAGCTTAGTGGGGTTCACTCAGCCCCAGCATTTT. It translates to CASSLVGFTQPQHF.

The V and J genes are TRBV29-1 and TRBJ2-5; D is uncertain. The CDR3 is 13 amino acids. Trimming shortened V by 1 base and J by 7 bases, and 13 bases separated the two germline ends. The germline V gene has CDR1 SQVTM and CDR2 ANQGSEA. Here the CDR3 reads CSVEVEAGGTQYF. CDR3 DNA sequence: TGCAGCGTTGAAGTGGAAGCCGGCGGGACCCAGTACTTC.

This rearrangement joins TRBV6-2 or TRBV6-3 to TRBJ2-7; possible D gene TRBD1, 6 bases. The CDR3 contains 13 residues. The V and J ends lost 10 bases and 1 base respectively, with 14 bases between them. Germline assignment: CDR1 MNHEY and CDR2 SVGEGT. CDR3 nucleotides: TGTGCCACCTGGACAGATGATTCCTACGAGCAGTACTTC. This sequence encodes CATWTDDSYEQYF.

This chain uses TRBV28 with TRBJ1-1, with D unclear. This CDR3 has 16 residues. In germline, CDR1 is MDHEN, CDR2 SYDVKM. Trimming took off 8 bases at V and 1 base at J, with 20 bases between the two ends. This chain's CDR3 is CASYSHGSRRNTEAFF. The DNA for the CDR3 is TGTGCCAGCTATTCCCATGGTAGCCGCCGGAACACTGAAGCTTTCTTT.

This clonotype was recorded a few times. The CDR3 reads CATSGAAATISTDTQYF. The CDR3 DNA is TGTGCCACCAGCGGAGCCGCCGCTACTATTTCCACAGATACGCAGTATTTT. This chain uses TRBV15 with TRBJ2-3; D unresolved. The V and J ends lost 5 bases and 2 bases respectively, with 20 bases between them. In germline, CDR1 is LNHNV, CDR2 YYDKDF (reference sequence). The CDR3 covers 17 residues.

The rearrangement joins TRBV2 to TRBJ2-5; TRBD2 matches at 8 bases. Germline V gene sequence: CDR1 SNHLY, CDR2 FYNNEI. The CDR3 spans 14 residues. The V segment lost 3 bases and the J segment 7 bases; nucleotides outside the gene matches: 7. The chain's CDR3 is CASSEGTRVGTQYF. Written as DNA, the CDR3 is TGTGCCAGCAGTGAGGGGACTAGGGTCGGGACCCAGTACTTC. The whole variable domain, filled in from reference TRBV2 and TRBJ2-5, reads EPEVTQTPSHQVTQMGQEVILRCVPISNHLYFYWYRQILGQKVEFLVSFYNNEISEKSEIFDDQFSVERPDGSNFTLKIRSTKLEDSAMYFCASSEGTRVGTQYFGPGTRLLVL.

This rearrangement joins TRBV7-7 to TRBJ2-7; TRBD1 matches 7 bases. The V gene end was trimmed by 5 bases and the J gene end by 6 bases; junction bases not matched to a gene: 7. Germline V gene sequence: CDR1 SSHAT, CDR2 FNYEAQ (reference sequence). This CDR3 has 13 amino acids. CDR3: CASSRITGAEQYF. CDR3 in DNA: TGTGCCAGCAGCCGAATTACAGGGGCCGAGCAGTACTTC.

This chain links TRBV25-1 with TRBJ1-6; TRBD1 might be the D (5 bases). V lost 0 bases and J 9 bases, leaving 15 bases between the germline ends. This CDR3 has 16 residues. The germline V gene encodes CDR1 MGHDK and CDR2 SYGVNS. The CDR3 sequence: CASSEYGRGNRSPLHF. The CDR3 bases are TGTGCCAGCAGTGAATATGGTCGGGGGAATCGTTCACCCCTCCACTTT.